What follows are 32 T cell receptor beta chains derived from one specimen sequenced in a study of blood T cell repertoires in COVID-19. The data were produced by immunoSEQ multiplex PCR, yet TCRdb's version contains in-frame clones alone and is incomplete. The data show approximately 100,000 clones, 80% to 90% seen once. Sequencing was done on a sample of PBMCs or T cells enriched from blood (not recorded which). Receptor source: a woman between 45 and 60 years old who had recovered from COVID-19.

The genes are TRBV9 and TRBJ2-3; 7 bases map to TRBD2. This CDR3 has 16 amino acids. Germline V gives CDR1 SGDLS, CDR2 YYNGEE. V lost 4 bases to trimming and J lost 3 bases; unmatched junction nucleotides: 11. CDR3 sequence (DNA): TGTGCCAGCAGCAATCTCGGGGGAGGGCGGACAGATACGCAGTATTTT. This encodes CASSNLGGGRTDTQYF.

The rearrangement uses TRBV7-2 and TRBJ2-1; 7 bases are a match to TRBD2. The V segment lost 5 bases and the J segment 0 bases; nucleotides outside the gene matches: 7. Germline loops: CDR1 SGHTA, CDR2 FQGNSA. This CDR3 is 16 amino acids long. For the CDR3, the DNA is TGTGCCAGCAGCCGGAGCGGGGCGAGCTCCTACAATGAGCAGTTCTTC. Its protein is CASSRSGASSYNEQFF.

CDR3 sequence: CAWSPGHRRTTEAFF. CDR3 nucleotide sequence: TGTGCCTGGAGTCCTGGACACCGGCGGACCACTGAAGCTTTCTTT. This sequence joins TRBV30 and TRBJ1-1, with D possibly TRBD1 on 5 matching bases. Trimming took off 2 bases at V and 4 bases at J, with 17 bases between the two ends. The germline V gene encodes CDR1 GTSNPN and CDR2 SVGIG (reference sequence). The CDR3 is made up of 15 amino acids.

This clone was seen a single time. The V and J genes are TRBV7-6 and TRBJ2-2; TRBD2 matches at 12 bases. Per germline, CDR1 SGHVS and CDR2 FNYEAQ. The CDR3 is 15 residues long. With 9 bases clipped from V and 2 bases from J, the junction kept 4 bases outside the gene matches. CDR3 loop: CASTGLAGNTGELFF. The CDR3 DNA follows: TGTGCCAGTACCGGACTAGCGGGAAACACCGGGGAGCTGTTTTTT. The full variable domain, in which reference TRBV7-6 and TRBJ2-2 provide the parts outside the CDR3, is GAGVSQSPRYKVTKRGQDVALRCDPISGHVSLYWYRQALGQGPEFLTYFNYEAQQDKSGLPNDRFSAERPEGSISTLTIQRTEQRDSAMYRCASTGLAGNTGELFFGEGSRLTVL.

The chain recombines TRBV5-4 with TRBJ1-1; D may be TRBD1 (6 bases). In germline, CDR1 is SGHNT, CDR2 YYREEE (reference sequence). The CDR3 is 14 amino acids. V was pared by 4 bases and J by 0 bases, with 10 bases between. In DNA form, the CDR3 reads TGTGCCAGCAGCAAGGACAGTATGAACACTGAAGCTTTCTTT. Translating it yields CASSKDSMNTEAFF.

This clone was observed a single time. For the CDR3, the DNA is TGTGCCAGCAGTGAAGAATCAGGGGAAAACGAGCAGTACTTC. Its protein product is CASSEESGENEQYF. This sequence joins TRBV2 and TRBJ2-7; TRBD1 is a possible D gene (6 bases). V lost 1 base and J 5 bases, leaving 12 bases between the germline ends. The CDR3 runs to 14 residues. The germline gives CDR1 SNHLY, CDR2 FYNNEI.

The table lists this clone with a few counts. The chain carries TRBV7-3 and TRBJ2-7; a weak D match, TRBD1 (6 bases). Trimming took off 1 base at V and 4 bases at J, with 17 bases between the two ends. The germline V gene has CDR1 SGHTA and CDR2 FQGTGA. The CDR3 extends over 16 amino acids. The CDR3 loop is CASSLIPGTPGYEQYF. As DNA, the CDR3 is TGTGCCAGCAGCTTAATCCCCGGGACACCCGGTTACGAGCAGTACTTC.

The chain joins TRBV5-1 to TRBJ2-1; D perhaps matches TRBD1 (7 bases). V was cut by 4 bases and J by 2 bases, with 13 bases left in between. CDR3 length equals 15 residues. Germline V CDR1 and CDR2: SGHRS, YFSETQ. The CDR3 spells CASSLQGGTYNEQFF. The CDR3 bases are TGCGCCAGCAGCCTCCAGGGGGGAACCTACAATGAGCAGTTCTTC.

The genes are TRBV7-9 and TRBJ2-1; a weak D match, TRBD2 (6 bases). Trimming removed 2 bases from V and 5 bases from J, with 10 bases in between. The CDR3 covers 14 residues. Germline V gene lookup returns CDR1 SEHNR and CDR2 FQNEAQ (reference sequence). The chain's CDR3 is CASSLIVADNEQFF. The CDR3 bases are TGTGCCAGCAGCTTAATCGTAGCGGACAATGAGCAGTTCTTC.

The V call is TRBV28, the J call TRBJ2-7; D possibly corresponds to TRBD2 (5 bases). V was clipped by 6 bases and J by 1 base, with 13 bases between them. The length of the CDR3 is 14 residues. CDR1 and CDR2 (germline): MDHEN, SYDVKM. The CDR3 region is CASSPGPGSYEQYF. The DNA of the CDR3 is TGTGCCAGCAGCCCCGGTCCGGGATCCTACGAGCAGTACTTC.

CDR3 sequence: CASSPLGTLLGGSGNTIYF. The CDR3 coding sequence is TGTGCCAGCTCACCGTTGGGGACACTACTTGGGGGCTCGGGAAACACCATATATTTT. J is TRBJ1-3 and V is TRBV18; the D gene is possibly TRBD1 (6 bases). Germline V gene lookup returns CDR1 KGHSH and CDR2 LQKENI. Trimming cost V 3 bases and J 4 bases, with 25 bases left between them. The CDR3 has 19 residues.

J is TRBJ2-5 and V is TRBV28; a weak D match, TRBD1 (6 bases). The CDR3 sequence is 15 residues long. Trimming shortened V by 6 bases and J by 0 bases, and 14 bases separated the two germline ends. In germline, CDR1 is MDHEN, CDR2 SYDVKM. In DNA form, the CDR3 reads TGTGCCAGCAGCCCCGACAGGAACGACCAAGAGACCCAGTACTTC. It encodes CASSPDRNDQETQYF. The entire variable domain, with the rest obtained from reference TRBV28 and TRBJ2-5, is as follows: DVKVTQSSRYLVKRTGEKVFLECVQDMDHENMFWYRQDPGLGLRLIYFSYDVKMKEKGDIPEGYSVSREKKERFSLILESASTNQTSMYLCASSPDRNDQETQYFGPGTRLLVL.

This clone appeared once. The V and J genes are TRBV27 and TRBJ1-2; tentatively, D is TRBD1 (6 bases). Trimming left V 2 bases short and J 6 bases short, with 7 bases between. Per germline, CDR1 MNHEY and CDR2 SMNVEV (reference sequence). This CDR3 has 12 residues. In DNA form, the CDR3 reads TGTGCCAGCAGTTTAACAGGGAATGGCTACACCTTC. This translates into CASSLTGNGYTF.

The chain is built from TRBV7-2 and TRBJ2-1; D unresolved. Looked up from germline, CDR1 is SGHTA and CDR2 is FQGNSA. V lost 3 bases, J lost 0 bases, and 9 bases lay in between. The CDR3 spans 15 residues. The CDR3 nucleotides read TGTGCCAGCAGCTTGATCGCCAGCTCCTACAATGAGCAGTTCTTC. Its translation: CASSLIASSYNEQFF.

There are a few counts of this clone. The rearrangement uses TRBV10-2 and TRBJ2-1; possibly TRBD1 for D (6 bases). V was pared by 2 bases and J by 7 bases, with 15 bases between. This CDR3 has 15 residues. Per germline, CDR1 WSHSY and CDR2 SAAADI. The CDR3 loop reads CASSETVYRANEQFF. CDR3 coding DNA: TGCGCCAGCAGTGAGACAGTATACAGGGCAAATGAGCAGTTCTTC.

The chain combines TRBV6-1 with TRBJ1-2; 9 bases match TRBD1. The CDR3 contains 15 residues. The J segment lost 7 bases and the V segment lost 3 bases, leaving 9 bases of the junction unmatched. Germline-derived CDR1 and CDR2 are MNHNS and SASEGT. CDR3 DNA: TGTGCCAGCAGTGACCGGGACAGGGTCATGCGTGGCTACACCTTC. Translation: CASSDRDRVMRGYTF.

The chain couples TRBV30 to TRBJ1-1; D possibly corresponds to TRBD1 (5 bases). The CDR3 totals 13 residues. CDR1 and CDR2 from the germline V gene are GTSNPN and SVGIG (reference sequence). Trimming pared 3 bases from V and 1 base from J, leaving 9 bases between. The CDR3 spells CAWRSDTNTEAFF. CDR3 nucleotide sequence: TGTGCCTGGAGATCGGACACGAACACTGAAGCTTTCTTT.

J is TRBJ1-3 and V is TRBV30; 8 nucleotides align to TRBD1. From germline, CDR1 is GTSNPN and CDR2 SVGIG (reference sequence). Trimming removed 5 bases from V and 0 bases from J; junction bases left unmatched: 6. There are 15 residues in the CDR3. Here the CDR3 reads CAWGQGGSSGNTIYF. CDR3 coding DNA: TGTGCCTGGGGACAGGGTGGAAGCTCTGGAAACACCATATATTTT.

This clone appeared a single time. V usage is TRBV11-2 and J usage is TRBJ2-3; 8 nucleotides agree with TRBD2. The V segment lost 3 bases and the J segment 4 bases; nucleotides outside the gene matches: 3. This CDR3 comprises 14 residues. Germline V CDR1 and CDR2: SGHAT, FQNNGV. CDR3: CASSFGGVADTQYF. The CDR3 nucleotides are TGTGCCAGCAGCTTCGGGGGGGTTGCAGATACGCAGTATTTT.

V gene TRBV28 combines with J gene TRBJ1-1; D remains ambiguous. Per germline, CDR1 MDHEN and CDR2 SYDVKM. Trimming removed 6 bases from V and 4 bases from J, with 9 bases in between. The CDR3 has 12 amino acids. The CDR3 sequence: CASSLQFTEAFF. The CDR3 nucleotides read TGTGCCAGCAGCCTCCAGTTCACTGAAGCTTTCTTT.

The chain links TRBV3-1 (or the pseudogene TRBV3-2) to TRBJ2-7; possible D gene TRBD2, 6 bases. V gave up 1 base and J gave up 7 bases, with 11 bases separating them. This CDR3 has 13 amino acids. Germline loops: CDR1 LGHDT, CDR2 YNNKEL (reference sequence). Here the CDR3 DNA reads TGTGCCAGCAGCCAAGGGACCGCGGGGGAGCAGTACTTC. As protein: CASSQGTAGEQYF.

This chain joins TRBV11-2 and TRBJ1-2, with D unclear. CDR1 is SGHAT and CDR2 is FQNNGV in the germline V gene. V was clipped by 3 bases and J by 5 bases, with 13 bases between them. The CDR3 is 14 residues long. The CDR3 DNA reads TGTGCCAGCAGCTTCAGTGACACAAAATATGGCTACACCTTC. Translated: CASSFSDTKYGYTF.

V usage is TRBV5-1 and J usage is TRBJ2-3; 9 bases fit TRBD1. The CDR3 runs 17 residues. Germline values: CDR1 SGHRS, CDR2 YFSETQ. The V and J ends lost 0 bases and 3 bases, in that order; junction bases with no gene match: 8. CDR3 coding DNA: TGCGCCAGCAGCTTGGTAAGGGGACAGGGTCGGACAGATACGCAGTATTTT. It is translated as CASSLVRGQGRTDTQYF.

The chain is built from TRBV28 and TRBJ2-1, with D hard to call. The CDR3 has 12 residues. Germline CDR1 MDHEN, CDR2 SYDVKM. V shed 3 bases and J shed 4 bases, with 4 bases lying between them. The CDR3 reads CASSFLYNEQFF. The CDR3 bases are TGTGCCAGCAGTTTCTTGTACAATGAGCAGTTCTTC.

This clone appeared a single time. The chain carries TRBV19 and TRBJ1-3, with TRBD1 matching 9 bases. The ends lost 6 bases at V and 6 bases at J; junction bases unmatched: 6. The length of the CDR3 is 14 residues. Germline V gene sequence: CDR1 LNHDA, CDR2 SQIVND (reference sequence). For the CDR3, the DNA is TGTGCCAGTAGGACAGGGGGAGTATCAAACACCATATATTTT. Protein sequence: CASRTGGVSNTIYF.

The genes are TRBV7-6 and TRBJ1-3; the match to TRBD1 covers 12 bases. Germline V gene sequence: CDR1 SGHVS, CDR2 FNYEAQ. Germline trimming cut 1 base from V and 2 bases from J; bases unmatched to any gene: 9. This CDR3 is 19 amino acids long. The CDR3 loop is CASSLVGTGGAGAGNTIYF. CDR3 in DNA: TGTGCCAGCAGCTTAGTCGGGACAGGGGGCGCGGGTGCTGGAAACACCATATATTTT.

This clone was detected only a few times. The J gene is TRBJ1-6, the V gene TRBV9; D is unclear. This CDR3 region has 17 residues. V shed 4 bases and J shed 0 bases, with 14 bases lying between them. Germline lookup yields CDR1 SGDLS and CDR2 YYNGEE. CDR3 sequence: CASSRTGRGSYNSPLHF. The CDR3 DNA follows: TGTGCCAGCAGCCGCACCGGACGGGGCTCCTATAATTCACCCCTCCACTTT.

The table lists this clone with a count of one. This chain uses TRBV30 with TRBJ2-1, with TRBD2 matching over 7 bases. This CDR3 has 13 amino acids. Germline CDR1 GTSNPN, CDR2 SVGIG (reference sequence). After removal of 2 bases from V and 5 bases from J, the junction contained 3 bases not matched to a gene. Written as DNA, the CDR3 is TGTGCCTGGAGTCGGGGGAGGGACAATGAGCAGTTCTTC. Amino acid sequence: CAWSRGRDNEQFF.

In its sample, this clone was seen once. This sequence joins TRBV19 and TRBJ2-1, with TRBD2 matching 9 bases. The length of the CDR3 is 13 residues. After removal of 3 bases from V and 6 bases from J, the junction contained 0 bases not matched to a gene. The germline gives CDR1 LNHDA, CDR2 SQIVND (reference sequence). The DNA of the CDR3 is TGTGCCAGTAGTATGGGACTAGCCAATGAGCAGTTCTTC. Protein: CASSMGLANEQFF.

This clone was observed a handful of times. DNA for the CDR3: TGTGCCTGGAGTGTAGGGCAGGGGGTAGTCGAGCAGTACTTC. Its protein is CAWSVGQGVVEQYF. The V gene is TRBV30, the J gene TRBJ2-7, with 7 positions matching TRBD1. V dropped 0 bases and J dropped 6; count of bases not matched to a gene: 8. This CDR3 comprises 14 residues. In germline, CDR1 is GTSNPN, CDR2 SVGIG (reference sequence).

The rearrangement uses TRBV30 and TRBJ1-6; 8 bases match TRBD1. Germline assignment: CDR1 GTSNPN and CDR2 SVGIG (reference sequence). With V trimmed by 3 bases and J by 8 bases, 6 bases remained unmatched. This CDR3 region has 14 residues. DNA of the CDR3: TGTGCCTGGAGCCTGGGACAGGAGGATTCACCCCTCCACTTT. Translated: CAWSLGQEDSPLHF. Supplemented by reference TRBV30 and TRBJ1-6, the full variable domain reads SQTIHQWPATLVQPVGSPLSLECTVEGTSNPNLYWYRQAAGRGLQLLFYSVGIGQISSEVPQNLSASRPQDRQFILSSKKLLLSDSGFYLCAWSLGQEDSPLHFGNGTRLTVT.

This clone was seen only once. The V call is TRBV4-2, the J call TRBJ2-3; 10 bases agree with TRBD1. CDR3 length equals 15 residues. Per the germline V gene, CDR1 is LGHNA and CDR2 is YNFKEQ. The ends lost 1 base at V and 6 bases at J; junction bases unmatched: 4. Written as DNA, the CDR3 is TGTGCCAGCAGCCAAGGACAGGGGGCGTTGGATACGCAGTATTTT. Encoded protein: CASSQGQGALDTQYF.